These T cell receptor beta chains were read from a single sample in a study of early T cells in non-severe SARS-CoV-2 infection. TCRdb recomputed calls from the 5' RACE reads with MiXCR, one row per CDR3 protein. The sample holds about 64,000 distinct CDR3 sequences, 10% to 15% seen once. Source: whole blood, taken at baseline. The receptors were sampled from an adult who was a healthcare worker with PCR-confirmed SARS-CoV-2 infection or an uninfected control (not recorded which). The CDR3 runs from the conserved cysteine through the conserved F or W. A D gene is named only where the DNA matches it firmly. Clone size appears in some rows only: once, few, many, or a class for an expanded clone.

CASTTLANTQYF,TGTGCCAGCACCACTCTCGCGAATACGCAGTATTTT,TRBV28,TRBJ2-3,-,-
CASSLGASDTQYF,TGTGCCAGCAGCTTAGGGGCATCAGATACGCAGTATTTT,TRBV7-2,TRBJ2-3,-,few
CASSSPQGKGFF,TGTGCCAGCAGTTCCCCCCAGGGGAAGGGGTTCTTC,TRBV27,TRBJ2-1,-,-
CASSPRDGVLDTQYF,TGTGCCAGCAGTCCTAGGGACGGCGTACTAGATACGCAGTATTTT,TRBV7-9,TRBJ2-3,-,-
CSARDWVAGVPGEQFF,TGCAGTGCTAGAGATTGGGTAGCGGGAGTTCCTGGGGAGCAGTTCTTC,TRBV20-1,TRBJ2-1,TRBD2,-
CASSSPSDTNYEQYF,TGTGCCAGCAGCTCCCCCTCGGACACAAACTACGAGCAGTACTTC,TRBV7-9,TRBJ2-7,-,-
CASSRTPYEQYF,TGTGCCAGCAGTCGTACACCCTACGAGCAGTACTTC,TRBV7-9,TRBJ2-7,-,-
CASSPPGDRWNTGELFF,TGTGCCAGCTCACCACCGGGGGACAGGTGGAACACCGGGGAGCTGTTTTTT,TRBV18,TRBJ2-2,TRBD1,many
CASSPGGEQPQHF,TGCGCCAGCAGCCCTGGCGGGGAACAGCCCCAGCATTTT,TRBV5-1,TRBJ1-5,-,few
CSAGLAGDSSYEQFF,TGCAGCGCTGGACTAGCGGGTGACTCCTCCTACGAGCAGTTCTTC,TRBV20-1,TRBJ2-1,TRBD2,-
CASSLAAGTYGYTF,TGTGCCAGCTCACTCGCGGCGGGGACCTATGGCTACACCTTC,TRBV18,TRBJ1-2,-,few
CASTASGAANTEAFF,TGTGCCAGCACTGCCTCCGGGGCAGCGAACACTGAAGCTTTCTTT,TRBV2,TRBJ1-1,-,many
CSAKMSYEQYF,TGCAGCGCCAAAATGAGCTACGAGCAGTACTTC,TRBV29-1,TRBJ2-7,-,-
CSARAGGKETQYF,TGCAGTGCTAGAGCGGGAGGGAAGGAGACCCAGTACTTC,TRBV20-1,TRBJ2-5,TRBD2,-
CASSLVPGGEAFF,TGTGCCAGCAGCTTAGTACCAGGAGGTGAAGCTTTCTTT,TRBV11-2,TRBJ1-1,-,-
CASSHQEKLFF,TGTGCCAGCAGTCACCAAGAAAAACTGTTTTTT,TRBV28,TRBJ1-4,-,many
CASSHSTRPDTDTQYF,TGTGCCAGCAGCCACTCGACGCGCCCCGACACAGATACGCAGTATTTT,TRBV11-2,TRBJ2-3,-,-
CASRSVGTIMNYGYTF,TGTGCCAGTAGGAGCGTCGGGACTATTATGAACTATGGCTACACCTTC,TRBV19,TRBJ1-2,-,few
CASSPGQGYGYTF,TGTGCCAGCAGTCCCGGACAGGGATATGGCTACACCTTC,TRBV12-3/TRBV12-4,TRBJ1-2,TRBD1,few
CASSLVMNTGELFF,TGTGCCAGCAGTTTGGTTATGAACACCGGGGAGCTGTTTTTT,TRBV28,TRBJ2-2,-,few
CASLGDGANVLTF,TGTGCCAGCCTAGGGGACGGGGCCAACGTCCTGACTTTC,TRBV27,TRBJ2-6,-,many
CASTPGAGGSGTQYF,TGTGCCAGCACCCCTGGGGCGGGAGGATCTGGTACGCAGTATTTT,TRBV12-3/TRBV12-4,TRBJ2-3,TRBD2,-
CASSRPGLAETYEQYF,TGTGCCAGCAGCCGACCAGGACTAGCGGAGACCTACGAGCAGTACTTC,TRBV7-9,TRBJ2-7,TRBD2,few
CAWSDGTSVSYEQYF,TGTGCCTGGAGTGACGGGACTAGCGTTTCCTACGAGCAGTACTTC,TRBV30,TRBJ2-7,TRBD2,-
CASSRTDGETQYF,TGTGCCAGCAGTAGGACTGATGGGGAGACCCAGTACTTC,TRBV12-3/TRBV12-4,TRBJ2-5,-,many
CASSQGYFGLNSPLHF,TGCGCCAGCAGCCAAGGGTACTTCGGCCTTAATTCACCCCTCCACTTT,TRBV4-1,TRBJ1-6,-,-
CASSIFTGELFF,TGTGCCAGCAGCATTTTCACCGGGGAGCTGTTTTTT,TRBV7-2,TRBJ2-2,-,-
CASSFQGEFDEQFF,TGTGCCAGCAGCTTCCAGGGCGAGTTTGATGAGCAGTTCTTC,TRBV7-9,TRBJ2-1,-,few
CASSRRDRGYNEQFF,TGTGCCAGCAGCCGCCGGGACAGGGGCTACAATGAGCAGTTCTTC,TRBV7-9,TRBJ2-1,TRBD1,-